These T cell receptor beta chains were read from a single sample in a study of blood T cell repertoires in COVID-19. Assay used: immunoSEQ multiplex PCR; TCRdb lists only in-frame clones, some missing. The data hold approximately 220,000 clones, with around four fifths observed a single time. The sample was PBMCs or T cells enriched from blood (not recorded which). The origin of the receptors is a woman between 40 and 50 years old who had been exposed to COVID-19. Each CDR3 is given with its conserved first and last residue. The D gene is left open where the match is weak. A clone size is listed for some rows: how often the clone was seen (once, few, many), or a class if it is expanded.

D gene: TRBD1; J gene: TRBJ1-2; V gene: TRBV3-1/TRBV3-2; clone size: NA; CDR3 protein: CASSQYAGQGSYGYTF; CDR3 DNA: TGTGCCAGCAGCCAATATGCGGGACAGGGGTCGTATGGCTACACCTTC
D gene: NA; J gene: TRBJ2-1; V gene: TRBV2; clone size: NA; CDR3 protein: CASSVMQVSEQFF; CDR3 DNA: TGTGCCAGCAGTGTAATGCAGGTCAGTGAGCAGTTCTTC
D gene: NA; J gene: TRBJ1-2; V gene: TRBV4-1; clone size: NA; CDR3 protein: CASSQAYGSNYGYTF; CDR3 DNA: TGCGCCAGCAGCCAAGCCTACGGGTCTAACTATGGCTACACCTTC
D gene: NA; J gene: TRBJ1-2; V gene: TRBV10-3; clone size: NA; CDR3 protein: CAISGGGGGYTF; CDR3 DNA: TGTGCCATCAGTGGGGGGGGCGGTGGCTACACCTTC
D gene: TRBD1; J gene: TRBJ1-5; V gene: TRBV6-5; clone size: NA; CDR3 protein: CASRTGVNQPQHF; CDR3 DNA: TGTGCCAGCAGGACAGGGGTCAATCAGCCCCAGCATTTT
D gene: TRBD2; J gene: TRBJ2-3; V gene: TRBV7-2; clone size: NA; CDR3 protein: CASSFVASGGALDTQYF; CDR3 DNA: TGTGCCAGCAGCTTCGTGGCTAGCGGGGGGGCATTGGATACGCAGTATTTT
D gene: NA; J gene: TRBJ2-5; V gene: TRBV28; clone size: NA; CDR3 protein: CASSLSRGWETQYF; CDR3 DNA: TGTGCCAGCAGTTTATCCCGCGGATGGGAGACCCAGTACTTC
D gene: TRBD1; J gene: TRBJ1-1; V gene: TRBV7-3; clone size: NA; CDR3 protein: CASSKQGVVTEAFF; CDR3 DNA: TGTGCCAGCAGCAAACAGGGGGTAGTCACTGAAGCTTTCTTT
D gene: NA; J gene: TRBJ1-5; V gene: TRBV29-1; clone size: NA; CDR3 protein: CSVVLEDRGGQPQHF; CDR3 DNA: TGCAGCGTTGTATTAGAGGACCGGGGGGGTCAGCCCCAGCATTTT
D gene: NA; J gene: TRBJ1-5; V gene: TRBV18; clone size: once; CDR3 protein: CASSLDKKLPQHF; CDR3 DNA: TGTGCCAGCTCGCTGGACAAGAAACTGCCCCAGCATTTT
D gene: NA; J gene: TRBJ2-2; V gene: TRBV5-8; clone size: NA; CDR3 protein: CASSLEAGQVTGELFF; CDR3 DNA: TGTGCCAGCAGCTTGGAAGCGGGACAGGTCACCGGGGAGCTGTTTTTT
D gene: TRBD1; J gene: TRBJ1-1; V gene: TRBV28; clone size: NA; CDR3 protein: CASSWDSHAEAFF; CDR3 DNA: TGTGCCAGCAGTTGGGACAGTCACGCTGAAGCTTTCTTT
D gene: NA; J gene: TRBJ2-7; V gene: TRBV7-2; clone size: once; CDR3 protein: CASTSADSGTYEQYF; CDR3 DNA: TGTGCCAGCACCTCGGCGGACAGCGGTACCTACGAGCAGTACTTC
D gene: NA; J gene: TRBJ2-3; V gene: TRBV3-1/TRBV3-2; clone size: NA; CDR3 protein: CASSQGGDTQYF; CDR3 DNA: TGTGCCAGCAGCCAGGGAGGAGATACGCAGTATTTT
D gene: TRBD1; J gene: TRBJ2-2; V gene: TRBV7-8; clone size: NA; CDR3 protein: CASSYRGTSTGELFF; CDR3 DNA: TGTGCCAGCAGCTACAGGGGAACGAGCACCGGGGAGCTGTTTTTT
D gene: NA; J gene: TRBJ1-2; V gene: TRBV7-9; clone size: NA; CDR3 protein: CASSLTQTSYGYTF; CDR3 DNA: TGTGCCAGCAGCCTCACCCAAACGAGCTATGGCTACACCTTC
D gene: TRBD2; J gene: TRBJ2-1; V gene: TRBV15; clone size: NA; CDR3 protein: CATSRDSGGEQFF; CDR3 DNA: TGTGCCACCAGCAGAGATTCGGGGGGTGAGCAGTTCTTC
D gene: TRBD1; J gene: TRBJ1-2; V gene: TRBV7-9; clone size: NA; CDR3 protein: CASSLTTGGGGYTF; CDR3 DNA: TGTGCCAGCAGCTTGACGACAGGGGGCGGAGGCTACACCTTC
D gene: NA; J gene: TRBJ1-4; V gene: TRBV3-1/TRBV3-2; clone size: NA; CDR3 protein: CASSREVDAYNEKLFF; CDR3 DNA: TGTGCCAGCAGCCGGGAGGTGGACGCCTATAATGAAAAACTGTTTTTT
D gene: NA; J gene: TRBJ1-1; V gene: TRBV4-3; clone size: NA; CDR3 protein: CASSQVRGTEAFF; CDR3 DNA: TGCGCCAGCAGCCAAGTGCGCGGCACTGAAGCTTTCTTT
D gene: TRBD2; J gene: TRBJ2-5; V gene: TRBV6-6; clone size: NA; CDR3 protein: CASSPLGLAEETQYF; CDR3 DNA: TGTGCCAGCAGCCCCCTCGGACTAGCAGAAGAGACCCAGTACTTC
D gene: NA; J gene: TRBJ1-5; V gene: TRBV19; clone size: NA; CDR3 protein: CASSATGGNQPQHF; CDR3 DNA: TGTGCCAGTAGCGCGACAGGAGGAAATCAGCCCCAGCATTTT
D gene: NA; J gene: TRBJ2-1; V gene: TRBV2; clone size: NA; CDR3 protein: CASTVGGGDEQFF; CDR3 DNA: TGTGCCAGCACCGTGGGGGGGGGCGATGAGCAGTTCTTC
D gene: NA; J gene: TRBJ2-3; V gene: TRBV9; clone size: NA; CDR3 protein: CASSVGTEGLNTQYF; CDR3 DNA: TGTGCCAGCAGCGTAGGAACAGAAGGCCTCAATACGCAGTATTTT
D gene: TRBD1; J gene: TRBJ1-6; V gene: TRBV5-1; clone size: NA; CDR3 protein: CASSLAGQGYNSPLHF; CDR3 DNA: TGCGCCAGCAGCTTGGCGGGACAGGGGTACAATTCACCCCTCCACTTT
D gene: NA; J gene: TRBJ2-7; V gene: TRBV5-1; clone size: NA; CDR3 protein: CASSLTGTQSYEQYF; CDR3 DNA: TGCGCCAGCAGCTTGACCGGGACACAATCCTACGAGCAGTACTTC
D gene: NA; J gene: TRBJ2-3; V gene: TRBV12-5; clone size: NA; CDR3 protein: CASGRPTSSDTQYF; CDR3 DNA: TGTGCTAGTGGACGCCCGACTAGTTCGGATACGCAGTATTTT
D gene: TRBD1; J gene: TRBJ1-2; V gene: TRBV5-1; clone size: NA; CDR3 protein: CASSLSWTRGRGDGYTF; CDR3 DNA: TGCGCCAGCAGCTTGTCCTGGACAAGGGGGCGCGGAGATGGCTACACCTTC
D gene: TRBD1; J gene: TRBJ1-2; V gene: TRBV28; clone size: NA; CDR3 protein: CASSLFDRGSTF; CDR3 DNA: TGTGCCAGCAGTTTATTCGACAGGGGCAGCACCTTC
D gene: NA; J gene: TRBJ2-7; V gene: TRBV2; clone size: NA; CDR3 protein: CASSDRGWTYEQYF; CDR3 DNA: TGTGCCAGCAGTGATAGGGGCTGGACGTACGAGCAGTACTTC
D gene: NA; J gene: TRBJ2-7; V gene: TRBV2; clone size: NA; CDR3 protein: CASSEFGGENSYEQYF; CDR3 DNA: TGTGCCAGCAGCGAATTTGGAGGGGAGAACTCCTACGAGCAGTACTTC
D gene: TRBD1; J gene: TRBJ1-1; V gene: TRBV28; clone size: NA; CDR3 protein: CASILHPQGRVTEAFF; CDR3 DNA: TGTGCCAGCATCTTACACCCACAGGGGCGCGTCACTGAAGCTTTCTTT
D gene: NA; J gene: TRBJ1-2; V gene: TRBV6-2/TRBV6-3; clone size: NA; CDR3 protein: CASSPRTGNNGYTF; CDR3 DNA: TGTGCCAGCAGTCCACGGACCGGGAACAATGGCTACACCTTC
D gene: NA; J gene: TRBJ2-7; V gene: TRBV2; clone size: many; CDR3 protein: CASRDDRTYEQYF; CDR3 DNA: TGTGCCAGCAGAGACGACAGAACCTACGAGCAGTACTTC
D gene: TRBD2; J gene: TRBJ2-1; V gene: TRBV9; clone size: NA; CDR3 protein: CASSVVPGRDEQFF; CDR3 DNA: TGTGCCAGCAGCGTAGTTCCGGGGAGGGATGAGCAGTTCTTC
D gene: NA; J gene: TRBJ1-6; V gene: TRBV19; clone size: NA; CDR3 protein: CASKQLANSPLHF; CDR3 DNA: TGTGCCAGTAAACAGCTAGCTAATTCACCCCTCCACTTT
D gene: NA; J gene: TRBJ2-3; V gene: TRBV7-9; clone size: NA; CDR3 protein: CASTGVSSTDTQYF; CDR3 DNA: TGTGCCAGCACAGGGGTATCGAGCACAGATACGCAGTATTTT
D gene: NA; J gene: TRBJ2-1; V gene: TRBV19; clone size: NA; CDR3 protein: CASSPSSSYNEQFF; CDR3 DNA: TGTGCCAGTAGTCCGTCTTCCTCCTACAATGAGCAGTTCTTC
D gene: NA; J gene: TRBJ2-5; V gene: TRBV24-1; clone size: NA; CDR3 protein: CATSDSTGSLLEETQYF; CDR3 DNA: TGTGCCACCAGTGACTCCACAGGGAGCCTTCTTGAAGAGACCCAGTACTTC
D gene: TRBD1; J gene: TRBJ1-4; V gene: TRBV15; clone size: NA; CDR3 protein: CATSPTGYNEKLFF; CDR3 DNA: TGTGCCACCAGCCCGACAGGGTATAATGAAAAACTGTTTTTT
D gene: NA; J gene: TRBJ2-5; V gene: TRBV5-1; clone size: NA; CDR3 protein: CASSQGDRNGETQYF; CDR3 DNA: TGCGCCAGCAGCCAAGGCGACAGGAACGGAGAGACCCAGTACTTC
D gene: NA; J gene: TRBJ1-1; V gene: TRBV11-1; clone size: NA; CDR3 protein: CASSFGGALNTEAFF; CDR3 DNA: TGTGCCAGCAGCTTTGGAGGCGCACTGAACACTGAAGCTTTCTTT
D gene: TRBD1; J gene: TRBJ1-1; V gene: TRBV6-5; clone size: NA; CDR3 protein: CASEGQVNTEAFF; CDR3 DNA: TGTGCCAGCGAAGGACAGGTGAACACTGAAGCTTTCTTT
D gene: NA; J gene: TRBJ1-5; V gene: TRBV12-3/TRBV12-4; clone size: few; CDR3 protein: CASSQDSNQPQHF; CDR3 DNA: TGTGCCAGCAGTCAGGACAGTAATCAGCCCCAGCATTTT
D gene: NA; J gene: TRBJ1-1; V gene: TRBV5-6; clone size: NA; CDR3 protein: CASSTPVAEAFF; CDR3 DNA: TGTGCCAGCTCCACCCCCGTAGCTGAAGCTTTCTTT